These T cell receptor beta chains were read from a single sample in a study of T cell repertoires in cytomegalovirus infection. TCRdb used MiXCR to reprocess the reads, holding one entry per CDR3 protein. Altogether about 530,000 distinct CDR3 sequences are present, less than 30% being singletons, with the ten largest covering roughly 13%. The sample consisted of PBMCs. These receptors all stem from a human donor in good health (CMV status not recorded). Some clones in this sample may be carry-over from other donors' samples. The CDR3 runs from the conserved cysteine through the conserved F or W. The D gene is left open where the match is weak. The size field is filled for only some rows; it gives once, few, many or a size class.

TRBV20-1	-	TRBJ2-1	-	CSVPRSYNEQFF	TGCAGTGTTCCTAGGTCCTACAATGAGCAGTTCTTC
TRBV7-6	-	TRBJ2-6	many	CASSRDSQGFGANVLTF	TGTGCCAGCAGCCGAGATTCTCAGGGCTTTGGGGCCAACGTCCTGACTTTC
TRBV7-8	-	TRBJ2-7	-	CASSASFGSAYEQYF	TGTGCCAGCAGCGCTTCCTTTGGCAGCGCCTACGAGCAGTACTTC
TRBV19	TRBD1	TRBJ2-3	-	CASSIVRGHRVSTDTQYF	TGTGCCAGTAGTATCGTCAGGGGGCATAGAGTTAGCACAGATACGCAGTATTTT
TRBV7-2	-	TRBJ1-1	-	CASKWERMNTEAFF	TGTGCCAGCAAGTGGGAGAGGATGAACACTGAAGCTTTCTTT
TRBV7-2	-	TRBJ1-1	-	CASSLVSWQQENTEAFF	TGTGCCAGCAGCTTAGTGTCATGGCAGCAAGAGAACACTGAAGCTTTCTTT
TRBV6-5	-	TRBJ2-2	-	CASSYQRTGIAGELFF	TGTGCCAGCAGTTACCAACGAACGGGAATTGCCGGGGAGCTGTTTTTT
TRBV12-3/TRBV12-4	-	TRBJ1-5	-	CASSTGSIGNQPQHF	TGTGCCAGCAGCACAGGGTCAATCGGCAATCAGCCCCAGCATTTT
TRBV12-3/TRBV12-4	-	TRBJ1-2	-	CASSFGSAGYTF	TGTGCCAGCAGTTTCGGTAGTGCTGGCTACACCTTC
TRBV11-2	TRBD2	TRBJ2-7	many	CASSRYRAGGEQYF	TGTGCCAGCAGCCGATACAGGGCGGGGGGCGAGCAGTACTTC
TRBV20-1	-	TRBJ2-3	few	CSAPPRLGTDTQYF	TGCAGTGCCCCCCCCAGACTAGGTACAGATACGCAGTATTTT
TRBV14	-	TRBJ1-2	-	CASSPLYGIEYGYTF	TGTGCCAGCAGCCCCCTATACGGGATCGAATATGGCTACACCTTC
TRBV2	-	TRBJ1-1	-	CASSERTVNTEAFF	TGTGCCAGCAGTGAACGGACAGTGAACACTGAAGCTTTCTTT
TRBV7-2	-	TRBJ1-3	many	CASSLSLGTGNTIYF	TGTGCCAGCAGCTTATCCCTAGGCACTGGAAACACCATATATTTT
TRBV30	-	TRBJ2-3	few	CAWSDYADTQYF	TGTGCCTGGAGCGATTACGCAGATACGCAGTATTTT
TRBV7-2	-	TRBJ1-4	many	CASSRVGEKLFF	TGTGCCAGTTCCAGGGTGGGGGAAAAACTGTTTTTT
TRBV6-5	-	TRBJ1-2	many	CASSYMGAGYGYTF	TGTGCCAGCAGTTATATGGGGGCCGGCTATGGCTACACCTTC
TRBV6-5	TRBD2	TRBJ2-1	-	CASSSTSGTNHEQFF	TGTGCCAGCAGTTCGACTAGCGGGACAAACCATGAGCAGTTCTTC
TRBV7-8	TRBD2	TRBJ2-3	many	CASSTQLKGLAVTDTQYF	TGTGCCAGCAGCACACAGCTTAAGGGACTAGCGGTTACAGATACGCAGTATTTT
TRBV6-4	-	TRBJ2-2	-	CASSDRGSDTGELFF	TGTGCCAGCAGTGACAGGGGTTCGGACACCGGGGAGCTGTTTTTT
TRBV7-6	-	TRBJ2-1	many	CASSLNSASRYNEQFF	TGTGCCAGCAGCTTAAATTCGGCTAGTCGCTACAATGAGCAGTTCTTC
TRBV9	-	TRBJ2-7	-	CASSVATGSTYEQYF	TGTGCCAGCAGCGTAGCTACGGGGAGTACCTACGAGCAGTACTTC
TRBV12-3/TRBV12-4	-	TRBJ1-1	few	CASSLHGAPSGNTEAFF	TGTGCCAGCAGTTTGCATGGGGCCCCCTCCGGGAACACTGAAGCTTTCTTT
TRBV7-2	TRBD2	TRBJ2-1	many	CASSKGTSGYNEQFF	TGTGCCAGCAGCAAAGGAACTAGCGGTTACAATGAGCAGTTCTTC
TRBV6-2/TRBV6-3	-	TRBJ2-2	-	CASSHDYNTGELFF	TGTGCCAGCAGCCACGACTACAACACCGGGGAGCTGTTTTTT
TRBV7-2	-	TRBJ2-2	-	CASSLDWELFF	TGTGCCAGCAGCTTAGACTGGGAGCTGTTTTTT
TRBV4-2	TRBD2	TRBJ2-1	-	CASSPPRRLAGTNEQFF	TGTGCCAGCAGCCCCCCACGGCGTCTAGCGGGAACGAATGAGCAGTTCTTC
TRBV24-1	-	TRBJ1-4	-	CATSDSTGVSEKLFF	TGTGCCACCAGTGATTCAACCGGGGTTAGTGAAAAACTGTTTTTT
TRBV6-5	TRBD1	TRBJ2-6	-	CASNPGQGYSGANVLTF	TGTGCCAGCAACCCGGGACAGGGTTATTCTGGGGCCAACGTCCTGACTTTC
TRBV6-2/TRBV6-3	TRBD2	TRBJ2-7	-	CASRPGGSGTYEQYF	TGTGCCAGCAGGCCCGGTGGTAGCGGGACCTACGAGCAGTACTTC